Below are 8 T cell receptor beta chains sequenced from a single sample in a study of T cell responses to AZD1222 COVID-19 vaccine. Profiled with immunoSEQ multiplex PCR; TCRdb holds only in-frame clones, not every one. The table records roughly 150,000 clones, 75% to 95% of them present only once. This specimen was peripheral blood, taken on day 0 of AZD1222 vaccination. The receptor set was obtained from an adult in good health.

DNA of the CDR3: TGTGCCAGCAGCTTAGCGGGACAGCTTCGGGGTGGCTACACCTTC. Amino acid sequence: CASSLAGQLRGGYTF. This chain connects TRBV7-2 to TRBJ1-2; TRBD1 aligns across 7 bases. Germline trimming cut 0 bases from V and 7 bases from J; bases unmatched to any gene: 8. The germline CDR1 and CDR2 sequences are SGHTA and FQGNSA. CDR3 length equals 15 residues.

CDR3 protein: CASSHGSSYEQYF. Here the CDR3 DNA reads TGTGCCAGCTCACACGGGTCCTCCTACGAGCAGTACTTC. The chain joins TRBV18 to TRBJ2-7; D gene ambiguous. This CDR3 has 13 amino acids. Germline-derived CDR1 and CDR2 are KGHSH and LQKENI. Between the trimmed V and J ends, which lost 4 bases and 0 bases, there was a span of 7 bases.

The rearrangement joins TRBV29-1 to TRBJ2-5; possibly TRBD2 for D (5 bases). Deletions cut 0 bases from V and 4 bases from J, with 12 bases between. CDR1 is SQVTM, CDR2 ANQGSEA, per germline. This CDR3 has 14 residues. This CDR3 reads CSVEEFSARETQYF. The CDR3 region has the DNA TGCAGCGTTGAAGAATTTAGCGCGCGAGAGACCCAGTACTTC.

This clone showed up just a few times. V and J are TRBV25-1 and TRBJ1-5, with D uncertain. Trimming pared 3 bases from V and 3 bases from J, leaving 9 bases between. Looked up from germline, CDR1 is MGHDK and CDR2 is SYGVNS. This CDR3 has 14 amino acids. The CDR3 region is CASSDGQVNQPQHF. The CDR3 nucleotides are TGTGCCAGCAGTGACGGGCAGGTCAATCAGCCCCAGCATTTT.

The genes are TRBV18 and TRBJ2-2, with D tentatively TRBD1 (6 bases). Germline V gene lookup returns CDR1 KGHSH and CDR2 LQKENI. The CDR3 is made up of 16 amino acids. V gave up 2 bases and J gave up 2 bases, with 12 bases separating them. The CDR3, as DNA: TGTGCCAGCTCACCAGTAACAGGGAAAAACACCGGGGAGCTGTTTTTT. Protein sequence: CASSPVTGKNTGELFF.

V gene TRBV12-3 or TRBV12-4 combines with J gene TRBJ2-7, with D tentatively TRBD1 or TRBD2 (6 bases each). The CDR3 extends over 13 amino acids. V was cut by 6 bases and J by 6 bases, with 15 bases left in between. The CDR3 DNA reads TGTGCCAGCAGCCCCTTGGGGGGCGGCGAGCAGTACTTC. It is translated as CASSPLGGGEQYF.

The chain employs TRBV6-2 or TRBV6-3 and TRBJ2-4; D is ambiguous. The CDR3 loop spans 16 amino acids. Trimming removed 2 bases at V and 1 base at J, with 12 bases between. Germline loops: CDR1 MNHEY, CDR2 SVGEGT. DNA of the CDR3: TGTGCCAGCAGTTACGGCCCAGCTTCGGCCAAAAACATTCAGTACTTC. This gives the protein CASSYGPASAKNIQYF.

This chain connects TRBV28 to TRBJ1-1, with 9 bases lining up with TRBD1. From germline, CDR1 is MDHEN and CDR2 SYDVKM. V was pared by 5 bases and J by 4 bases, with 8 bases of the junction left unmatched. This CDR3 comprises 15 residues. The DNA of the CDR3 is TGTGCCAGCAGTCTCACAGGGGGCGCGAGCACTGAAGCTTTCTTT. Translation gives CASSLTGGASTEAFF.